A single sample gave rise to the 32 T cell receptor beta chains below, sequenced in a study of blood T cell repertoires in COVID-19. The method was immunoSEQ multiplex PCR; TCRdb's version includes in-frame clones alone and lacks a portion of them. Counted here are roughly 360,000 clones, roughly 80% occurring once; the ten biggest clones make up around 5.1%. The sample was PBMCs or T cells enriched from blood (not recorded which). The receptors stem from a woman aged 50 to 60 who had recovered from COVID-19.

The chain employs TRBV29-1 and TRBJ2-2; 8 nucleotides match TRBD1. The V gene end was trimmed by 6 bases and the J gene end by 2 bases; junction bases not matched to a gene: 5. This CDR3 has 14 amino acids. Germline CDR1 is SQVTM and CDR2 is ANQGSEA. The CDR3 spells CSVGQGQNTGELFF. In nucleotides, the CDR3 is TGCAGCGTCGGACAGGGACAAAACACCGGGGAGCTGTTTTTT.

This clone was seen once. The rearrangement joins TRBV5-4 to TRBJ1-2; D possibly corresponds to TRBD1 (6 bases). Trimming pared 3 bases from V and 1 base from J, leaving 7 bases between. The germline CDR1 and CDR2 sequences are SGHNT and YYREEE (reference sequence). The CDR3 loop spans 13 amino acids. The CDR3 here is CASSSDSNYGYTF. CDR3 bases: TGTGCCAGCAGCTCGGACAGTAACTATGGCTACACCTTC. Based on the CDR3 plus reference TRBV5-4 and TRBJ1-2, the full variable domain is ETGVTQSPTHLIKTRGQQVTLRCSSQSGHNTVSWYQQALGQGPQFIFQYYREEENGRGNFPPRFSGLQFPNYSSELNVNALELDDSALYLCASSSDSNYGYTFGSGTRLTVV.

The chain links TRBV24-1 to TRBJ2-2; D is uncertain. This CDR3 contains 14 residues. Germline CDR1 and CDR2: KGHDR and SFDVKD. The V end was cut by 2 bases, the J end by 3 bases, with 6 bases between. This CDR3 is CATSDSGYTGELFF. In DNA form, the CDR3 reads TGTGCCACCAGTGATTCCGGGTACACCGGGGAGCTGTTTTTT.

The chain employs TRBV6-1 and TRBJ2-5, with 10 bases matching TRBD2. Germline loops: CDR1 MNHNS, CDR2 SASEGT. The CDR3 has 17 residues. V was clipped by 1 base and J by 5 bases; unmatched bases: 10. CDR3 sequence reads: CASSEGALAGALETQYF. The CDR3 bases are TGTGCCAGCAGTGAAGGGGCCCTAGCGGGGGCCCTGGAGACCCAGTACTTC.

The rearrangement uses TRBV9 and TRBJ1-3; D is possibly TRBD1 (6 bases). Germline V gene sequence: CDR1 SGDLS, CDR2 YYNGEE. This CDR3 region has 14 residues. The V gene lost 4 bases and the J gene lost 8 bases, with 16 bases spanning the gap. CDR3 sequence (DNA): TGTGCCAGCAGCCTTGGGGGGGCCCGGGACACCATATATTTT. It encodes CASSLGGARDTIYF.

The chain joins TRBV5-6 to TRBJ1-6; 7 bases match TRBD1. The V gene's germline CDR1 is SGHDT and CDR2 YYEEEE. The CDR3 sequence is 16 residues long. V shed 0 bases and J 11 bases; nucleotides not matched to a gene: 11. The CDR3 is CASSLAHRGVWAPLHF. DNA of the CDR3: TGTGCCAGCAGCTTGGCGCACAGGGGTGTTTGGGCACCCCTCCACTTT.

The chain couples TRBV6-4 to TRBJ1-6; D is uncertain. Trimming pared 7 bases from V and 13 bases from J, leaving 17 bases between. This CDR3 has 13 amino acids. Germline V gives CDR1 MRHNA, CDR2 SNTAGT. The CDR3 here is CASKGSPGSPLHF. The DNA for the CDR3 is TGTGCCAGCAAAGGGAGTCCGGGGAGTCCCCTCCACTTT.

This clone was recorded a few times. CDR3 nucleotides: TGTGCCAGCAGTTTAAGAGGTCCAACTAATGAAAAACTGTTTTTT. As protein: CASSLRGPTNEKLFF. V and J are TRBV28 and TRBJ1-4, with D uncertain. Trimming cost V 2 bases and J 0 bases, with 7 bases left between them. CDR3 length: 15 residues. CDR1 and CDR2 from the germline V gene are MDHEN and SYDVKM.

The chain couples TRBV29-1 to TRBJ2-1; 7 nucleotides agree with TRBD1. The CDR3 consists of 11 residues. Trimming removed 5 bases from V and 8 bases from J; junction bases left unmatched: 3. Per the germline V gene, CDR1 is SQVTM and CDR2 is ANQGSEA. The CDR3 loop reads CSVYRGHEQFF. CDR3 bases: TGCAGCGTTTACAGGGGCCATGAGCAGTTCTTC.

The J gene is TRBJ2-2, the V gene TRBV3-1 (or the pseudogene TRBV3-2); possible D gene TRBD1, 5 bases. V gave up 0 bases and J gave up 7 bases, with 12 bases separating them. The CDR3 covers 15 residues. In germline, CDR1 is LGHDT, CDR2 YNNKEL (reference sequence). CDR3 DNA sequence: TGTGCCAGCAGCCAAGATCTTAGGGGTGGCGGGGAGCTGTTTTTT. Residues: CASSQDLRGGGELFF.

The chain has TRBV3-1 (or the pseudogene TRBV3-2) and TRBJ1-5, with D uncertain. The CDR3 has 15 residues. Germline CDR1 reads LGHDT; CDR2 reads YNNKEL (reference sequence). V lost 4 bases to trimming and J lost 6 bases, with 16 bases between them. The CDR3 here is CASSLHLGLSQPQHF. The CDR3 region has the DNA TGTGCCAGCAGCCTCCACCTCGGGTTAAGTCAGCCCCAGCATTTT.

The chain combines TRBV7-3 with TRBJ2-3, with D possibly being TRBD1 (6 bases). Trimming took 5 bases from V and 0 from J, leaving 15 bases between them. The CDR3 is made up of 16 amino acids. The germline V gene has CDR1 SGHTA and CDR2 FQGTGA. CDR3 protein: CASSPLAGVSTDTQYF. In DNA form, the CDR3 reads TGTGCCAGCAGCCCGTTAGCAGGGGTTAGCACAGATACGCAGTATTTT.

V is TRBV29-1 and J is TRBJ2-5; D unclear. The CDR3 has 12 residues. Trimming took 3 bases from V and 5 from J, leaving 10 bases between them. Germline V gene data show CDR1 as SQVTM and CDR2 as ANQGSEA. The CDR3 DNA sequence: TGCAGCGTTGAGGGCAGTCAGGAGACCCAGTACTTC. It translates to CSVEGSQETQYF.

The chain recombines TRBV24-1 with TRBJ1-2, with a possible D match to TRBD1 (5 bases). V lost 4 bases and J lost 3, with 11 bases in between. Looked up from germline, CDR1 is KGHDR and CDR2 is SFDVKD. The CDR3 loop spans 14 amino acids. Here the CDR3 reads CATSDPETDYGYTF. The CDR3 DNA is TGTGCCACCAGTGACCCAGAGACAGACTATGGCTACACCTTC.

The chain uses TRBV5-8 and TRBJ1-2; 8 bases are shared with TRBD1. This CDR3 region has 18 residues. J was trimmed by 3 bases and V by 5 bases; bases with no gene match: 18. Germline CDR1 reads SGHTS; CDR2 reads YDEGEE. The CDR3 nucleotides read TGTGCCAGCAGTTTCGGGACAGGAATGAGGTCGCGGGACTATGGCTACACCTTC. Amino acid sequence: CASSFGTGMRSRDYGYTF.

V is TRBV19 and J is TRBJ1-1; D perhaps matches TRBD1 (5 bases). The CDR3 consists of 11 residues. Per the germline V gene, CDR1 is LNHDA and CDR2 is SQIVND (reference sequence). CDR3 coding DNA: TGTGTAAGAGACAGAGAAACTGAAGCTTTCTTT. Its protein product is CVRDRETEAFF.

V usage is TRBV2 and J usage is TRBJ1-5; possible D gene TRBD1, 6 bases. This CDR3 is built from 15 residues. Trimming shortened V by 4 bases and J by 1 base, and 11 bases separated the two germline ends. Looked up from germline, CDR1 is SNHLY and CDR2 is FYNNEI. CDR3 residues: CASSVQGLSNQPQHF. CDR3 nucleotides: TGTGCCAGCAGTGTGCAGGGGCTGAGCAATCAGCCCCAGCATTTT. Full variable domain (rest looked up from reference TRBV2 and TRBJ1-5): EPEVTQTPSHQVTQMGQEVILRCVPISNHLYFYWYRQILGQKVEFLVSFYNNEISEKSEIFDDQFSVERPDGSNFTLKIRSTKLEDSAMYFCASSVQGLSNQPQHFGDGTRLSIL.

This clone was detected once. The V and J genes are TRBV24-1 and TRBJ2-2; weak D call: TRBD1 (5 bases). This CDR3 contains 16 residues. Germline V gene sequence: CDR1 KGHDR, CDR2 SFDVKD. V was shortened by 3 bases and J by 5 bases, with 15 bases between the two germline ends. This CDR3 reads CATSDPRAGSTGELFF. Here the CDR3 DNA reads TGTGCCACCAGTGATCCACGGGCAGGGTCTACCGGGGAGCTGTTTTTT.

The V call is TRBV18, the J call TRBJ1-1; 7 bases line up with TRBD1. Trimming cost V 2 bases and J 7 bases; bases outside gene matches: 10. This CDR3 is 15 amino acids long. In germline, CDR1 is KGHSH, CDR2 LQKENI. CDR3 sequence: CASSPIEGARIEAFF. The CDR3 nucleotides are TGTGCCAGCTCACCAATCGAGGGGGCGAGGATTGAAGCTTTCTTT.

The CDR3 protein is CASLGPASGNTIYF. CDR3 DNA sequence: TGTGCCTCACTTGGGCCGGCATCTGGAAACACCATATATTTT. The V call is TRBV7-9, the J call TRBJ1-3, with D unclear. The V gene's germline CDR1 is SEHNR and CDR2 FQNEAQ (reference sequence). V lost 11 bases and J 1 base, leaving 15 bases between the germline ends. The CDR3 extends over 14 amino acids.

The genes are TRBV11-2 and TRBJ1-2; TRBD1 agrees at 7 bases. This CDR3 is built from 14 residues. The ends lost 7 bases at V and 4 bases at J; junction bases unmatched: 9. Germline V gives CDR1 SGHAT, CDR2 FQNNGV. CDR3 sequence (DNA): TGTGCCAGCAAGCGGTTGACAGGGTCCTATGGCTACACCTTC. This encodes CASKRLTGSYGYTF.

The chain carries TRBV2 and TRBJ1-1, with D perhaps TRBD1 (6 bases). From germline, CDR1 is SNHLY and CDR2 FYNNEI. The CDR3 runs to 13 residues. V lost 6 bases and J lost 7, with 15 bases in between. CDR3 sequence (DNA): TGTGCCAGCAGCGCTATCGGGACAAATGAAGCTTTCTTT. Encoded protein: CASSAIGTNEAFF. The full variable domain, in which reference TRBV2 and TRBJ1-1 provide the parts outside the CDR3, is EPEVTQTPSHQVTQMGQEVILRCVPISNHLYFYWYRQILGQKVEFLVSFYNNEISEKSEIFDDQFSVERPDGSNFTLKIRSTKLEDSAMYFCASSAIGTNEAFFGQGTRLTVV.

The V gene is TRBV28, the J gene TRBJ1-1, with a tentative D call TRBD1 (5 bases). V lost 9 bases to trimming and J lost 6 bases, with 20 bases between them. The germline V gene encodes CDR1 MDHEN and CDR2 SYDVKM. The CDR3 sequence is 14 residues long. As DNA, the CDR3 is TGTGCCAGTTCCCTAGGGGTTGGGTTCGCTGAAGCTTTCTTT. This sequence encodes CASSLGVGFAEAFF.

The rearrangement links TRBV5-1 to TRBJ1-6; TRBD1 might be the D (6 bases). The CDR3 consists of 13 residues. The V end was cut by 8 bases, the J end by 8 bases, with 14 bases between. CDR1 is SGHRS and CDR2 is YFSETQ in the germline V gene. The CDR3 loop is CASSRGTDSPLHF. In DNA form, the CDR3 reads TGCGCCAGTTCCAGGGGTACGGATTCACCCCTCCACTTT.

The J gene is TRBJ1-1, the V gene TRBV6-6; 10 bases match TRBD1. V was clipped by 2 bases and J by 4 bases; unmatched bases: 4. Germline-derived CDR1 and CDR2 are MNHNY and SVGAGI (reference sequence). The CDR3 covers 15 residues. This CDR3 reads CASSYDWTGGTEAFF. CDR3 nucleotides: TGTGCCAGCAGTTACGACTGGACAGGGGGCACTGAAGCTTTCTTT.

The V gene is TRBV11-1, the J gene TRBJ1-1; D is uncertain. Trimming cost V 6 bases and J 6 bases, with 11 bases left between them. The CDR3 has 12 amino acids. Germline V gene lookup returns CDR1 SGHAT and CDR2 FQDESV (reference sequence). The CDR3, as DNA: TGTGCCAGCAGGGATGGGCCATCTGAAGCTTTCTTT. Translated: CASRDGPSEAFF.

The chain couples TRBV11-3 to TRBJ2-7; 7 nucleotides align to TRBD1. Germline values: CDR1 SGHNT, CDR2 YENEEA. The J segment lost 3 bases and the V segment lost 1 base, leaving 6 bases of the junction unmatched. This CDR3 comprises 15 residues. In nucleotides, the CDR3 is TGTGCCAGCAGCTTAGGACAGGGTTGGAACTACGAGCAGTACTTC. Its protein product is CASSLGQGWNYEQYF.

DNA for the CDR3: TGTGCCTGGAGTGTCCCAGGTGCTCTCTCTGGAAACACCATATATTTT. It encodes CAWSVPGALSGNTIYF. The chain combines TRBV30 with TRBJ1-3; the D is unclear. CDR3 length equals 16 residues. V shed 0 bases and J shed 0 bases, with 12 bases lying between them. The germline CDR1 and CDR2 sequences are GTSNPN and SVGIG (reference sequence).

This chain joins TRBV6-1 and TRBJ2-5; the D gene is possibly TRBD2 (5 bases). Trimming removed 0 bases at V and 0 bases at J, with 8 bases between. Germline CDR1 is MNHNS and CDR2 is SASEGT. CDR3 length equals 15 residues. The CDR3 region is CASSEAAGNQETQYF. CDR3 coding DNA: TGTGCCAGCAGTGAAGCGGCGGGCAACCAAGAGACCCAGTACTTC.

This clone was observed once. This same CDR3 is encoded by further DNA sequences in the sample. The chain combines TRBV30 with TRBJ1-1; D is ambiguous. V gave up 4 bases and J gave up 2 bases, with 14 bases separating them. Germline V gives CDR1 GTSNPN, CDR2 SVGIG (reference sequence). The CDR3 runs to 14 residues. The CDR3, as DNA: TGTGCCTGGAACCGACCCGGGGAAAACACTGAAGCTTTCTTT. This translates into CAWNRPGENTEAFF. The full variable domain, its missing parts supplied by reference TRBV30 and TRBJ1-1, is SQTIHQWPATLVQPVGSPLSLECTVEGTSNPNLYWYRQAAGRGLQLLFYSVGIGQISSEVPQNLSASRPQDRQFILSSKKLLLSDSGFYLCAWNRPGENTEAFFGQGTRLTVV.

This chain uses TRBV11-2 with TRBJ1-2, with 9 bases aligning to TRBD1. The CDR3 has 16 residues. Germline loops: CDR1 SGHAT, CDR2 FQNNGV. The V gene end was trimmed by 0 bases and the J gene end by 6 bases; junction bases not matched to a gene: 8. The CDR3 spells CASSLDLSGQGNGYTF. The CDR3 coding sequence is TGTGCCAGCAGCTTAGATCTTTCGGGACAGGGTAATGGCTACACCTTC.

This clone has just a few counts. This chain uses TRBV4-1 with TRBJ1-4; no clear D. The CDR3 totals 16 residues. With 1 base removed from V and 4 bases from J, the gap between germline ends came to 13 bases. CDR1 and CDR2 (germline): MGHRA, YSYEKL. The CDR3 region is CASSQVSQVLNEKLFF. As DNA, the CDR3 is TGCGCCAGCAGCCAAGTTAGTCAGGTTCTTAATGAAAAACTGTTTTTT.